These 18 T cell receptor beta chains originate from one sample sequenced in a study of shared clonotypes between healthy human individuals. Produced via immunoSEQ multiplex PCR; TCRdb's table is partial and in-frame only. The table shows 2,500,000 or so clones, with approximately 94% occurring only once. The specimen was naive CD4+ T cells sorted from blood. Subset reported: CD45RA+ positively selected. Receptors originate from a man aged 18 to 30 in good health.

This clone was detected only once. The chain carries TRBV6-1 and TRBJ2-3, with 7 bases matching TRBD1. This CDR3 is 15 amino acids long. With V trimmed by 2 bases and J by 5 bases, 7 bases remained unmatched. Looked up from germline, CDR1 is MNHNS and CDR2 is SASEGT. As DNA, the CDR3 is TGTGCCAGCAGTGAATTTAGGCAGGGGGAAGATACGCAGTATTTT. Translated: CASSEFRQGEDTQYF.

This chain links TRBV10-3 with TRBJ2-2; 8 bases are shared with TRBD2. J gave up 4 bases and V 4 bases, and 8 bases lay outside the gene matches. Germline-derived CDR1 and CDR2 are ENHRY and SYGVKD. This CDR3 is 16 amino acids long. CDR3 region: CAISGAGGTGTGELFF. The CDR3 region has the DNA TGTGCCATCAGTGGGGCGGGGGGCACAGGCACCGGGGAGCTGTTTTTT.

This clone was observed once. The chain links TRBV29-1 to TRBJ2-3; 12 nucleotides line up with TRBD2. The CDR3 extends over 13 amino acids. Germline loops: CDR1 SQVTM, CDR2 ANQGSEA. V lost 6 bases to trimming and J lost 4 bases; unmatched junction nucleotides: 2. The CDR3 reads CSVASGGADTQYF. CDR3 DNA: TGCAGCGTCGCTAGCGGGGGGGCAGATACGCAGTATTTT.

Details on this clone: Different DNA sequences within this sample yield the same CDR3. This chain links TRBV14 with TRBJ2-3, with D hard to call. The CDR3 is 12 amino acids. Germline V CDR1 and CDR2: SGHDN, FVKESK. V was clipped by 0 bases and J by 7 bases, with 5 bases between them. As DNA, the CDR3 is TGTGCCAGCAGCCAAGACAGGAATACGCAGTATTTT. Protein sequence: CASSQDRNTQYF.

The gene calls are TRBV7-2 and TRBJ2-7; D unclear. Trimming took 1 base from V and 0 from J, leaving 13 bases between them. CDR1 SGHTA and CDR2 FQGNSA come from the germline V gene. CDR3 length: 16 amino acids. CDR3 nucleotide sequence: TGTGCCAGCAGCTTAGTTCTGGGTGGAACCTCCTACGAGCAGTACTTC. This codes for CASSLVLGGTSYEQYF.

The J gene is TRBJ1-5, the V gene TRBV2; TRBD1 is a possible D gene (5 bases). Between the trimmed V and J ends, which lost 9 bases and 6 bases, there was a span of 15 bases. CDR3 length equals 13 residues. CDR1 SNHLY and CDR2 FYNNEI come from the germline V gene. Here the CDR3 reads CASSVGASQPQHF. CDR3 DNA: TGTGCCAGTTCAGTCGGGGCAAGTCAGCCCCAGCATTTT.

This clone was detected a few times. The same CDR3 can be traced to other DNA sequences in this sample. The chain recombines TRBV28 with TRBJ1-6; D is unclear. This CDR3 contains 9 residues. Deletions cut 8 bases from V and 10 bases from J, with 3 bases between. Germline-derived CDR1 and CDR2 are MDHEN and SYDVKM. The CDR3 DNA is TGTGCCAGCGGATCACCCCTCCACTTT. It encodes CASGSPLHF. Together with reference TRBV28 and TRBJ1-6, the CDR3 gives the full variable domain: DVKVTQSSRYLVKRTGEKVFLECVQDMDHENMFWYRQDPGLGLRLIYFSYDVKMKEKGDIPEGYSVSREKKERFSLILESASTNQTSMYLCASGSPLHFGNGTRLTVT.

V is TRBV13 and J is TRBJ2-2; 10 positions agree with TRBD2. The CDR3 extends over 15 amino acids. With 6 bases clipped from V and 6 bases from J, the junction kept 7 bases outside the gene matches. CDR1 is PRHDT, CDR2 FYEKMQ, per germline (reference sequence). CDR3 in amino acids: CASRRAGGPSGELFF. The CDR3 DNA is TGTGCCAGCAGACGAGCGGGGGGGCCGTCCGGGGAGCTGTTTTTT.

In regard to this clone: The same CDR3 also results from other DNA sequences found in this sample. The chain employs TRBV6-5 and TRBJ2-1; 7 bases are shared with TRBD1. The CDR3 loop spans 13 amino acids. With V trimmed by 6 bases and J by 3 bases, 2 bases remained unmatched. Germline CDR1 is MNHEY and CDR2 is SVGAGI. Here the CDR3 reads CASSRDSYNEQFF. The CDR3 DNA is TGTGCCAGCAGCCGGGACAGCTACAATGAGCAGTTCTTC.

The chain combines TRBV18 with TRBJ1-2; 8 bases agree with TRBD1. Unmatched junction bases numbered 7, after V lost 3 bases and J lost 7 bases. The CDR3 runs 14 residues. CDR1 and CDR2 (germline): KGHSH, LQKENI. CDR3 loop: CASSPAGQGSGYTF. The CDR3 DNA sequence: TGTGCCAGCTCACCGGCCGGACAGGGCTCTGGCTACACCTTC.

The J gene is TRBJ1-1, the V gene TRBV5-4; 8 positions match TRBD1. CDR3 length: 18 residues. The ends lost 0 bases at V and 3 bases at J; junction bases unmatched: 13. Looked up from germline, CDR1 is SGHNT and CDR2 is YYREEE (reference sequence). CDR3 sequence: CASSLDGRGRGSDTEAFF. The CDR3 DNA follows: TGTGCCAGCAGCTTGGATGGCAGGGGGCGCGGTTCGGACACTGAAGCTTTCTTT. The full variable domain, completed using reference TRBV5-4 and TRBJ1-1, is ETGVTQSPTHLIKTRGQQVTLRCSSQSGHNTVSWYQQALGQGPQFIFQYYREEENGRGNFPPRFSGLQFPNYSSELNVNALELDDSALYLCASSLDGRGRGSDTEAFFGQGTRLTVV.

This chain connects TRBV9 to TRBJ2-5; maybe TRBD2 (6 bases). This CDR3 region has 14 residues. Germline CDR1 reads SGDLS; CDR2 reads YYNGEE. The V and J ends lost 2 bases and 1 base respectively, with 9 bases between them. The chain's CDR3 is CASSVRGSQETQYF. Written as DNA, the CDR3 is TGTGCCAGCAGCGTTCGGGGGTCCCAAGAGACCCAGTACTTC.

The rearrangement links TRBV19 to TRBJ1-2; D not certain. CDR1 is LNHDA and CDR2 is SQIVND in the germline V gene (reference sequence). The V and J ends lost 5 bases and 8 bases respectively, with 12 bases between them. CDR3 length: 12 residues. The CDR3 DNA sequence: TGTGCCAGTAGTGACCTACAGAGGGGCTACACCTTC. Translating gives CASSDLQRGYTF.

This chain joins TRBV5-1 and TRBJ2-5; 7 bases are a match to TRBD1. The trim removed 3 bases at V and 2 bases at J, leaving 7 bases unmatched. The germline V gene encodes CDR1 SGHRS and CDR2 YFSETQ. The CDR3 runs 15 residues. CDR3: CASSWEGTVQETQYF. CDR3 DNA sequence: TGCGCCAGCAGCTGGGAAGGGACAGTTCAAGAGACCCAGTACTTC.

The J gene is TRBJ2-3, the V gene TRBV5-8; TRBD1 might be the D (5 bases). Trimming shortened V by 4 bases and J by 4 bases, and 16 bases separated the two germline ends. The CDR3 loop spans 15 amino acids. Germline V gives CDR1 SGHTS, CDR2 YDEGEE. CDR3 region: CASSTLDLGPDTQYF. The CDR3 DNA reads as TGTGCCAGCAGCACGTTGGACCTGGGGCCAGATACGCAGTATTTT.

This rearrangement joins TRBV28 to TRBJ1-2, with a tentative D call TRBD1 (5 bases). The germline V and J ends were trimmed by 7 bases and 4 bases, with 10 bases remaining between them. The CDR3 is 12 amino acids. CDR1 is MDHEN, CDR2 SYDVKM, per germline. CDR3 DNA sequence: TGTGCCAGCAAGGCAGGGCCCTATGGCTACACCTTC. It codes for CASKAGPYGYTF.

The chain combines TRBV29-1 with TRBJ2-3, with TRBD1 identical over 7 bases. The J segment lost 2 bases and the V segment lost 6 bases, leaving 14 bases of the junction unmatched. Germline CDR1 is SQVTM and CDR2 is ANQGSEA. The CDR3 has 16 amino acids. The CDR3 DNA follows: TGCAGCGTAGAAATAATGACAGGGCCTACCACAGATACGCAGTATTTT. Translated: CSVEIMTGPTTDTQYF.

The rearrangement joins TRBV15 to TRBJ2-7; tentatively, D is TRBD2 (5 bases). The V end was cut by 1 base, the J end by 3 bases, with 10 bases between. The CDR3 is 14 residues long. In germline, CDR1 is LNHNV, CDR2 YYDKDF (reference sequence). CDR3 nucleotides: TGTGCCACCAGCAGAGGGGGAGAAGTCTACGAGCAGTACTTC. Translated: CATSRGGEVYEQYF.